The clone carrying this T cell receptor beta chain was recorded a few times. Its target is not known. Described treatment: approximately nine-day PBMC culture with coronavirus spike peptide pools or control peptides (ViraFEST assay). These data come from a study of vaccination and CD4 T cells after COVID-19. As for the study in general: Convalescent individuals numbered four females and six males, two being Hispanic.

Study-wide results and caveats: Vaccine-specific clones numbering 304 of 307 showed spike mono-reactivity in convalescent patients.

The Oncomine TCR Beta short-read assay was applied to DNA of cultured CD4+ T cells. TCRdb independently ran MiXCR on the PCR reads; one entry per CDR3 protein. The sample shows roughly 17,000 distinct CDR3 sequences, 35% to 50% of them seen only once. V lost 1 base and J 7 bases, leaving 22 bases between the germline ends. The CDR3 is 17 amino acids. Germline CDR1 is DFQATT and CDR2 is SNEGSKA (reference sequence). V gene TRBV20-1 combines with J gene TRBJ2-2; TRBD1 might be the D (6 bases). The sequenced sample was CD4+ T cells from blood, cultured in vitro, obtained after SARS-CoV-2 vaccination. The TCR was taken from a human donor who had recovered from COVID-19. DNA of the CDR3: TGCAGTGCTAGAGCATCCAGGACAGCGATTTTATACGGGGAGCTGTTTTTT. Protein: CSARASRTAILYGELFF.